The source of this T cell receptor (beta chain) is a study of CD8+CD57+ T cells in acquired aplastic anemia (dated 2018 in TCRdb). In terms of the full investigation: On average, sorted CD4+ and CD8+ cells yielded about 3 ug of extracted DNA, with a range of roughly 0.18 to 30 ug. Healthy donor samples averaged approximately 10 million reads for CD4+ and under 14 million for CD8+ cells. General findings and caveats noted by the study authors: Around 30 CD8+ CDR3 sequences were found in both patients and controls but appeared to be highly expressed in patients and within the immunodominant clones of the patients. CD8+ Simpson's diversity did not differ significantly between patients and healthy controls (P=0.060).

Including the terminal cysteine and phenylalanine, the CDR3 comprises 11 residues. Only the CDR3 portion is preserved as DNA: 33 bases, with reading frame beginning at the first base. From a lookup of the germline V gene, CDR1 and CDR2 are SGHTA and FQGNSA. At the junction V is shortened by 5 bases and J by 6 bases, with 8 bases in between. Genomic DNA was used as template for profiling of TCR beta VDJ combinations and CDR3 sequences. An Illumina HiSeq 2000 was the platform used for TCR repertoire sequencing. Per the source publication's procedure: TRBV/TRBJ rearrangement plots, CDR3 size and DJ length profiles, and Simpson's diversity index were used to evaluate the repertoires. Whichever DNA sequence was most abundant in the deep sequencing data was defined as the immunodominant clone. CDR3 amino acid sequences were checked for sharing between subjects and were compared against published repertoires and the VDJdb database. The public reads were quality trimmed at Q25 with fastp and then assembled into clones with MiXCR by TCRdb, keeping productive beta chains. Every CDR3 protein is listed once, alongside the most common genes and DNA of its rows. TCRdb, rather than the study authors, made the V and J calls. This sample comprises tens of thousands of distinct CDR3 sequences, 76% of them detected only once. The top ten constitute roughly 20% of the sample.

In the study, sorted CD4+ and CD8+ blood T cells from patients with severe aplastic anemia and from healthy subjects underwent deep sequencing of TCR repertoires. Ficoll-Paque density gradient centrifugation was used to isolate peripheral blood mononuclear cells. Before DNA extraction, CD4+ and CD8+ T cells were sorted with FACS or magnetic beads. There are a few counts of this clonotype. The antigen it recognizes is unknown. Within one base of it there is no much larger clone, and no base qualities were kept. The specimen was sorted CD4+, CD8+, or CD8+CD57+ T cells (not recorded which) from PBMCs. This TCR was recovered from a human donor in good health, serving as a control. Here the chain combines TRBV7-2 and TRBJ2-7; the D segment could be TRBD1, given 6 matching bases. The DNA reads TGTGCCAGCAGCGCCAGGGGCGAGCAGTACTTC. Translated, this gives CASSARGEQYF.